These 28 T cell receptor beta chains were all obtained from the same sample, sequenced in a study of shared clonotypes between healthy human individuals. Generated by immunoSEQ multiplex PCR, the TCRdb table keeps only in-frame clones and is missing some. The table shows some 1 million clones, with 65% to 80% occurring only once. What was sequenced was memory CD4+ T cells sorted from blood. Subset described: CD45RA-negative fraction. The receptor set was obtained from a man between 18 and 35 years old in good health.

This chain links TRBV5-1 with TRBJ2-6, with TRBD1 matching 7 bases. The CDR3 is 15 amino acids. V shed 4 bases, J shed 2 bases, and the junction held 3 bases outside the gene matches. The germline CDR1 and CDR2 sequences are SGHRS and YFSETQ. The CDR3 region has the DNA TGCGCCAGCAGCGTAACAGGGGCTGGGGCCAACGTCCTGACTTTC. Its protein product is CASSVTGAGANVLTF.

The gene calls are TRBV6-1 and TRBJ2-7; D not certain. CDR3 length: 12 residues. The V and J ends lost 2 bases and 7 bases respectively, with 9 bases between them. Germline V gives CDR1 MNHNS, CDR2 SASEGT. CDR3 coding DNA: TGTGCCAGCAGTGAATTAGCCCGGGAGCAGTACTTC. Translation: CASSELAREQYF.

The J gene is TRBJ1-1, the V gene TRBV25-1; D uncertain. The CDR3 is 12 residues long. Trimming left V 7 bases short and J 5 bases short, with 11 bases between. The V gene's germline CDR1 is MGHDK and CDR2 SYGVNS. The CDR3 DNA sequence: TGTGCCAGCAAAATGGGATTTACTGAAGCTTTCTTT. Its translation: CASKMGFTEAFF.

The chain uses TRBV28 and TRBJ1-3; D may be TRBD1 (6 bases). The ends were cut back, 7 bases at V and 0 bases at J, with 16 bases in the middle. CDR1 is MDHEN, CDR2 SYDVKM, per germline. This CDR3 comprises 16 residues. The CDR3: CASTGQPLISGNTIYF. The CDR3 DNA is TGTGCCAGCACTGGACAGCCTCTAATCTCTGGAAACACCATATATTTT.

This clone showed up many times. V gene TRBV6-1 combines with J gene TRBJ1-1; D might be TRBD1 (5 bases). Trimming pared 3 bases from V and 2 bases from J, leaving 10 bases between. This CDR3 comprises 14 residues. Germline-derived CDR1 and CDR2 are MNHNS and SASEGT. CDR3 coding DNA: TGTGCCAGCAGTGAGACAGTTTTTAACACTGAAGCTTTCTTT. The encoded protein is CASSETVFNTEAFF.

On this clone itself: Different DNA sequences within this sample yield the same CDR3. The J gene is TRBJ2-5, the V gene TRBV5-1; 16 bases are a match to TRBD2. V lost 4 bases, J lost 2 bases, and 2 bases stayed unmatched. The germline gives CDR1 SGHRS, CDR2 YFSETQ. The CDR3 loop spans 16 amino acids. CDR3 protein: CASSPGLAGGQETQYF. In DNA, the CDR3 is TGCGCCAGCAGCCCGGGACTAGCGGGGGGGCAAGAGACCCAGTACTTC.

CDR3 nucleotide sequence: TGTGCCAGCTCACCGGTCCAGGACACCGGGGAGCTGTTTTTT. It translates to CASSPVQDTGELFF. The J gene is TRBJ2-2, the V gene TRBV18, with D unresolved. The germline CDR1 and CDR2 sequences are KGHSH and LQKENI. Trimming pared 3 bases from V and 3 bases from J, leaving 8 bases between. The CDR3 runs 14 residues.

Concerning this clone: Germline and junction disagree at one end, which may indicate a read error. The V call is TRBV5-1, the J call TRBJ2-3, with 11 bases that match TRBD2. Germline V gene data show CDR1 as SGHRS and CDR2 as YFSETQ. This CDR3 region has 17 residues. CDR3 DNA: TGCGCCAGCAGCCGAGGGACTAGCGGTCCTTTTACAGGTACGCAGTATTTT. Protein: CASSRGTSGPFTGTQYF. Full variable domain (outside the CDR3, taken from reference TRBV5-1 and TRBJ2-3): KAGVTQTPRYLIKTRGQQVTLSCSPISGHRSVSWYQQTPGQGLQFLFEYFSETQRNKGNFPGRFSGRQFSNSRSEMNVSTLELGDSALYLCASSRGTSGPFTGTQYFGPGTRLTVL.

This clone was detected ten times or more. The V and J genes are TRBV28 and TRBJ2-1; maybe TRBD1 (5 bases). The germline V gene encodes CDR1 MDHEN and CDR2 SYDVKM. V was shortened by 3 bases and J by 4 bases, with 13 bases between the two germline ends. The CDR3 extends over 15 amino acids. CDR3 loop: CASSFSNYRYNEQFF. In DNA, the CDR3 is TGTGCCAGCAGTTTCAGTAATTACAGGTACAATGAGCAGTTCTTC.

This clone turned up a few times. The identical CDR3 is also encoded by other nucleotide sequences in the sample. The chain carries TRBV18 and TRBJ1-5, with D perhaps matching TRBD1 (6 bases). Germline V CDR1 and CDR2: KGHSH, LQKENI. The V end was cut by 3 bases, the J end by 7 bases, with 10 bases between. This CDR3 has 13 residues. CDR3 protein: CASSPTGTQPQHF. The CDR3 DNA is TGTGCCAGCTCACCGACAGGAACCCAGCCCCAGCATTTT.

Remarks on this clone: The same CDR3 can be traced to other DNA sequences in this sample. The chain has TRBV5-1 and TRBJ2-5; D is unresolved. The V end lost 0 bases, the J end lost 5 bases, and 5 bases lay between the germline ends. Germline CDR1 SGHRS, CDR2 YFSETQ. This CDR3 is 12 amino acids long. The CDR3 sequence: CASSLDRETQYF. The CDR3 bases are TGCGCCAGCAGCTTGGATCGCGAGACCCAGTACTTC.

This rearrangement joins TRBV28 to TRBJ1-2; D is perhaps TRBD1 (5 bases). Deletions cut 6 bases from V and 5 bases from J, with 16 bases between. The germline CDR1 and CDR2 sequences are MDHEN and SYDVKM. This CDR3 has 14 residues. This CDR3 is CASRDPGRKYGYTF. CDR3 bases: TGTGCCAGCAGGGACCCGGGACGGAAATATGGCTACACCTTC.

The V gene is TRBV7-9, the J gene TRBJ2-5; TRBD1 matches 8 bases. The trim removed 5 bases at V and 5 bases at J, leaving 13 bases unmatched. The V gene's germline CDR1 is SEHNR and CDR2 FQNEAQ (reference sequence). The CDR3 has 16 amino acids. Written as DNA, the CDR3 is TGTGCCAGCAGCCTACTACGGACAGGGTGGTATGAGACCCAGTACTTC. It yields the protein CASSLLRTGWYETQYF.

This clone was counted a few times. This rearrangement joins TRBV28 to TRBJ2-4, with a tentative D call TRBD1 (5 bases). Germline V gene data show CDR1 as MDHEN and CDR2 as SYDVKM. Deletions cut 2 bases from V and 1 base from J, with 9 bases between. The CDR3 totals 15 residues. CDR3 sequence reads: CASSLQGPAKNIQYF. CDR3 DNA: TGTGCCAGCAGTTTACAGGGCCCGGCCAAAAACATTCAGTACTTC.

The rearrangement joins TRBV10-3 to TRBJ2-3; the match to TRBD2 covers 8 bases. After removal of 6 bases from V and 3 bases from J, the junction contained 5 bases not matched to a gene. CDR1 ENHRY and CDR2 SYGVKD come from the germline V gene. CDR3 length: 14 amino acids. As DNA, the CDR3 is TGTGCCATCAGGCGGGAGGATGGGACAGATACGCAGTATTTT. It codes for CAIRREDGTDTQYF.

V and J are TRBV6-6 and TRBJ2-7; D is tentatively TRBD1 or TRBD2 (5 bases each). This CDR3 region has 14 residues. The germline V and J ends were trimmed by 2 bases and 8 bases, with 16 bases remaining between them. CDR1 MNHNY and CDR2 SVGAGI come from the germline V gene (reference sequence). For the CDR3, the DNA is TGTGCCAGCAGTTACGGGCTAGCCGGGGCTCAGCAGTACTTC. Translation gives CASSYGLAGAQQYF.

A few counts support this clone. The chain couples TRBV11-3 to TRBJ2-1, with no clear D. V lost 3 bases and J lost 8, with 20 bases in between. This CDR3 has 16 residues. Germline CDR1 SGHNT, CDR2 YENEEA. This chain's CDR3 is CASSLGSQKWVDEQFF. The CDR3 region has the DNA TGTGCCAGCAGCTTGGGATCTCAGAAATGGGTCGATGAGCAGTTCTTC.

This clone was detected only once. This rearrangement joins TRBV30 to TRBJ1-3; D is unresolved. Looked up from germline, CDR1 is GTSNPN and CDR2 is SVGIG (reference sequence). The CDR3 contains 13 residues. Trimming removed 6 bases at V and 0 bases at J, with 9 bases between. CDR3 in amino acids: CACHAASGNTIYF. The CDR3 DNA sequence: TGTGCCTGTCACGCGGCCTCTGGAAACACCATATATTTT.

The chain carries TRBV7-8 and TRBJ2-2; the D gene is possibly TRBD1 (6 bases). Germline CDR1 is SGHVS and CDR2 is FQNEAQ. Between the trimmed V and J ends, which lost 5 bases and 6 bases, there was a span of 7 bases. This CDR3 spans 12 amino acids. This CDR3 is CASSQGSGELFF. The CDR3, as DNA: TGTGCCAGCAGCCAGGGGTCCGGGGAGCTGTTTTTT.

This chain uses TRBV7-6 with TRBJ2-7, with D possibly matching TRBD2 (6 bases). This CDR3 contains 15 residues. Trimming cost V 5 bases and J 1 base, with 15 bases left between them. From germline, CDR1 is SGHVS and CDR2 FNYEAQ. The CDR3 region is CASSLSRESSYEQYF. The DNA of the CDR3 is TGTGCCAGCAGCCTTTCTCGGGAGAGTTCCTACGAGCAGTACTTC.

The V and J genes are TRBV19 and TRBJ1-2; D remains unclear. V lost 7 bases to trimming and J lost 2 bases, with 14 bases between them. From germline, CDR1 is LNHDA and CDR2 SQIVND (reference sequence). This CDR3 is 14 amino acids long. CDR3 coding DNA: TGTGCCAGTACCACGAGGGAGGGAAACTATGGCTACACCTTC. Protein sequence: CASTTREGNYGYTF.

J is TRBJ2-2 and V is TRBV5-1; 11 bases line up with TRBD1. CDR3 length equals 16 residues. CDR1 is SGHRS and CDR2 is YFSETQ in the germline V gene. V lost 6 bases, J lost 4 bases, and 8 bases stayed unmatched. CDR3 coding DNA: TGCGCCAGCACTCCTACCGGGACAGGGGGCACCGGGGAGCTGTTTTTT. Translated, it gives CASTPTGTGGTGELFF.

This clone was recorded many times. The chain employs TRBV19 and TRBJ1-2; D gene unclear. Germline V gene sequence: CDR1 LNHDA, CDR2 SQIVND (reference sequence). The ends were cut back, 6 bases at V and 4 bases at J, with 18 bases in the middle. The CDR3 sequence is 15 residues long. The CDR3 bases are TGTGCCAGTAGGGAAGAGGGTAGCCTCGGCTATGGCTACACCTTC. This translates into CASREEGSLGYGYTF.

The chain is built from TRBV5-1 and TRBJ1-1; TRBD1 matches 9 bases. Germline V gene data show CDR1 as SGHRS and CDR2 as YFSETQ. The CDR3 has 15 amino acids. Trimming at V came to 1 base and at J to 4 bases, leaving 5 bases not matched to a gene. The CDR3 protein is CASSLSRGQGTEAFF. CDR3 nucleotide sequence: TGCGCCAGCAGCTTGAGTAGGGGACAGGGCACTGAAGCTTTCTTT.

The chain couples TRBV7-6 to TRBJ2-6; 9 positions match TRBD1. The ends lost 2 bases at V and 0 bases at J; junction bases unmatched: 8. CDR1 and CDR2 (germline): SGHVS, FNYEAQ. This CDR3 is 19 amino acids long. The CDR3 DNA sequence: TGTGCCAGCAGCTTAAAGTCAACACAGGGGGCCTCTGGGGCCAACGTCCTGACTTTC. Translating it yields CASSLKSTQGASGANVLTF. Using reference TRBV7-6 and TRBJ2-6 for the parts outside the CDR3, the full variable domain is GAGVSQSPRYKVTKRGQDVALRCDPISGHVSLYWYRQALGQGPEFLTYFNYEAQQDKSGLPNDRFSAERPEGSISTLTIQRTEQRDSAMYRCASSLKSTQGASGANVLTFGAGSRLTVL.

Concerning this clone: This CDR3 is also generated by other DNA sequences in the sample. The rearrangement uses TRBV18 and TRBJ1-3; D is unresolved. The germline CDR1 and CDR2 sequences are KGHSH and LQKENI. Trimming removed 3 bases from V and 2 bases from J, with 8 bases in between. CDR3 length: 14 amino acids. The CDR3 coding sequence is TGTGCCAGCTCACCCCCGGCTCCTGGAAACACCATATATTTT. It translates to CASSPPAPGNTIYF.

This chain links TRBV19 with TRBJ1-5, with D possibly being TRBD1 (6 bases). V lost 3 bases and J lost 0, with 15 bases in between. Germline V CDR1 and CDR2: LNHDA, SQIVND (reference sequence). The CDR3 loop spans 17 amino acids. CDR3 sequence: CASSIGGQPYSNQPQHF. The CDR3, as DNA: TGTGCCAGTAGTATCGGGGGGCAGCCATATAGCAATCAGCCCCAGCATTTT.

This chain links TRBV9 with TRBJ1-3; TRBD1 matches 8 bases. Looked up from germline, CDR1 is SGDLS and CDR2 is YYNGEE. V trimming: 2 bases; J trimming: 4 bases; junction bases outside the gene matches: 8. The CDR3 has 16 amino acids. In DNA form, the CDR3 reads TGTGCCAGCAGCGTCACAGGGGGTCCAGGGGGAAACACCATATATTTT. Translated: CASSVTGGPGGNTIYF. Based on the CDR3 plus reference TRBV9 and TRBJ1-3, the full variable domain is DSGVTQTPKHLITATGQRVTLRCSPRSGDLSVYWYQQSLDQGLQFLIQYYNGEERAKGNILERFSAQQFPDLHSELNLSSLELGDSALYFCASSVTGGPGGNTIYFGEGSWLTVV.